This TCR beta chain was sequenced in a study of T cells in Graves' hyperthyroidism and ophthalmopathy. The CDR3 regions of TCR beta were amplified from RNA transcripts. Carried out on the TCR CDR3, a first-round RT-PCR used the HTBI primer set. TCRdb recomputed calls from the multiplex PCR reads with MiXCR, one row per CDR3 protein. Of about 690,000 distinct CDR3 sequences in the sample, approximately 15% were seen once. V was trimmed by 4 bases and J by 1 base, leaving 17 bases between them. The CDR3 has 16 residues. This clonotype was counted at least ten times. The chain couples TRBV12-3 or TRBV12-4 to TRBJ2-7, with a tentative D call TRBD1 (6 bases). The sample comprised blood. The receptor was derived from a man between 50 and 59 years old with Graves' hyperthyroidism. The CDR3 protein is CASSSSRTVPSYEQYF. As DNA, the CDR3 is TGTGCCAGCAGTTCATCCCGGACAGTACCATCCTACGAGCAGTACTTC.